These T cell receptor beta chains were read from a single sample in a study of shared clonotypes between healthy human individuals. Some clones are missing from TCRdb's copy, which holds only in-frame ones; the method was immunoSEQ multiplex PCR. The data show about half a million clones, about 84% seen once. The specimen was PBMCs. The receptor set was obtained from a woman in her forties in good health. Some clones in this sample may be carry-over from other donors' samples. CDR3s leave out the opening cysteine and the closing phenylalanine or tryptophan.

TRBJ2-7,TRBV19,ASSISGAFYEQY
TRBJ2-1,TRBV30,ARSTSASYNEQF
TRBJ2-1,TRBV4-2,ASNKGGGPNEQF
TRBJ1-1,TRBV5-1,ASSLRGDETEAF
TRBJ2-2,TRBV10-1,ASSTSGTNTGELF
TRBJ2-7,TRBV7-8,ASSLVSGQVYGGQY
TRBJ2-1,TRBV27,ASSLSGIIDNEQF
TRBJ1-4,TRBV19,ASEGQGGEKLF
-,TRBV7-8,ASSQGGTSDFEQY
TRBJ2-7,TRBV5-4,ASFTRGSYEQY
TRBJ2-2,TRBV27,ASTSPYPTGELF
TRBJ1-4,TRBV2,ASSEYRELF
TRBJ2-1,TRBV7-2,ASSLKVYGFNEQF
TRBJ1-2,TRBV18,ASTTRSAGYT
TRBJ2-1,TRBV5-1,ASSSGLIFNEQF
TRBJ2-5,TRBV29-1,SVENPLGETQY
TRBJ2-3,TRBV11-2,ASSVAGTDTQY
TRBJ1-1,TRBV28,ASREQGNKNTEAF
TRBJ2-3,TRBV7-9,ASSLGSGRGTDTQY
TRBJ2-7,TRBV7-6,ASSLAQGELYEQY
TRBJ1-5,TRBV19,ASSEWVGSNQPQH
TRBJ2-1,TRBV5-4,ASSFPGTRGNEQF
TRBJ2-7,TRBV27,ASSLSTGLRAGSYEQY
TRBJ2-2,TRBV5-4,ASSPRTSDTGELF
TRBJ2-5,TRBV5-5,ASSPRLAGVSETQY
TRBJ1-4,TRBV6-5,ASRRGLGEKLF
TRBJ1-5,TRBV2,ASSRIRGQYDQPQH
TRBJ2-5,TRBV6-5,ASSPLSRGETQY
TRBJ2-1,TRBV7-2,ASSLGPRGF
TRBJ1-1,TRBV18,ASSVGNTEAF
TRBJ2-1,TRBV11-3,ASSPGLAEIIGDEQF
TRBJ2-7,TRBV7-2,ASSSGLGVYEQY
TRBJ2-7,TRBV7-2,ASSLNSYEQY
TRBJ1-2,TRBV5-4,ASRVARPGEYGYT
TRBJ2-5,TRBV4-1,ASSQERSGRYQETQY
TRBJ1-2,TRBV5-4,ASSLTQGADGYT
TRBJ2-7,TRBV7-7,ASSLREGVYEQY
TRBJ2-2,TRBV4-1,ASSQGWGDTGELF
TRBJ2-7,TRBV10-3,AIATGTSGYEQY
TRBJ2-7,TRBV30,ACKDRDLYEQY
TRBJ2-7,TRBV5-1,ASSGISGRSYEQY
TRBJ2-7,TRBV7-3,ASSSLAGGEQY